This T cell receptor (beta chain) appears in the sequencing data of a study of blood T cell repertoires in COVID-19. Study-wide context: Specimens from acute and convalescent COVID-19 originated in the United States, Italy and Spain. T cells, B-cell-depleted T cells, or PBMCs supplied cDNA or gDNA.

Per the study methods: Reference gene primer amplification in the assay estimated nucleated cell counts. Using immunoSEQ multiplex PCR, the repertoire was profiled, and TCRdb retains in-frame clones only, with some absent. V and J calls and clone size follow that table, whereas D and trimming were derived from the DNA. The table has 350,000 to 500,000 clones, approximately 90% seen once. V lost 4 bases and J lost 8; bases outside the gene matches: 12. This CDR3 is 15 amino acids long. CDR1 and CDR2 from the germline V gene are SGHTS and YDEGEE. This clone was seen a handful of times. The chain has TRBV5-8 and TRBJ1-2; TRBD1 matches at 9 bases. The sequencing sample was made of peripheral blood. This receptor was taken from a man in his late teens or twenties with COVID-19, enrolled during active disease. The chain's CDR3 is CASSPGDRERGGYTF. As DNA, the CDR3 is TGTGCCAGCAGCCCGGGGGACAGGGAAAGGGGAGGCTACACCTTC.